The TCR beta chain under discussion was sequenced for a study of post-analysis software for immune sequencing data (dated by TCRdb to between 2015 and 2016). Regarding the study in general: Recorded disease courses included relapsing-remitting, secondary progressive and progressive-relapsing multiple sclerosis, with some patients lacking subtype annotation. A subset of samples was prepared in parallel using single-end sample barcoding, then pooled and co-amplified after Illumina adapter ligation. The patient repertoires were compared against 10 to 12 previously published healthy control repertoires obtained from donors aged about 6 to 28 years.

The investigation overall reported the following: The multiple sclerosis patient group was slightly younger than the control group. When samples were clustered directly using the F measure, samples prepared in the same batch co-clustered strongly, which prompted a batch-effect correction. Compared with controls, multiple sclerosis patients had significantly lower normalized Chao1 diversity, a finding suggesting substantial peripheral T-cell clonal expansion. Roughly 5 TRBV segments, including TRBV5-6, TRBV5-1 and TRBV20-1, were significantly more frequent in patients than controls.

Receptor amplification or capture employed PCR. The instrument given in TCRdb is Illumina HiSeq 2500. To reduce PCR and sequencing biases, unique molecular identifiers were incorporated into the TCR beta cDNA libraries. Every 1 to 10 million input T cells yielded approximately 500,000 cDNA molecules, meaning each molecule approximated one T cell. Patient libraries were prepared and sequenced with the same protocol used for the earlier healthy control dataset. Within a given batch, samples were prepared together, multiplexed and sequenced on the same HiSeq lane. The authors' pipeline ran thus. MIGEC handled the raw barcoded reads, throwing out single-read molecular identifier groups before consensus assembly and CDR3 extraction. VDJtools was used for post-analysis of the clonotype tables, and diversity was normalized by down-sampling every dataset to the size of the smallest sample. Repertoire overlap clustering matched CDR3 amino acid but not nucleotide sequences to correct batch-related cross-sample contamination. TCRdb reworked the public reads: Q25 trimming with fastp, MiXCR clone assembly, productive beta chains retained. Rows are unified per CDR3 protein, each entry keeping the most common DNA and genes. The V and J calls shown here were made by TCRdb, not taken from the authors' results. The sample table shows roughly 730,000 distinct CDR3 sequences, and 30% are seen once. The top ten clones comprise about 0.5% of the sample.

As regards this clonotype: Its antigen remains unidentified. No base quality information exists; no much larger clone differs at one position.

Germline trimming amounts to 5 bases on V and 4 bases on J, with 7 as the count of junction bases outside the gene matches. Sequences SGHVS (CDR1) and FQNEAQ (CDR2) are obtained from the germline V gene. The CDR3 runs 14 amino acids, cysteine and phenylalanine included. Left in the record is the CDR3 DNA by itself, 42 bases read in frame from the first base. To demonstrate the VDJtools post-analysis software, TCR beta repertoires were profiled from the peripheral blood of more than ten young patients with multiple sclerosis. The patients with multiple sclerosis were children and adolescents between roughly 6 and 15 years of age.

Sequencing used blood. This receptor was taken from a girl aged 5-17 years with multiple sclerosis. The chain couples TRBV7-8 to TRBJ1-2; 7 middle bases align to TRBD1. The nucleotide sequence is TGTGCCAGCAGCCCTCAAGGGGACAGCTATGGCTACACCTTC. Its protein is CASSPQGDSYGYTF.